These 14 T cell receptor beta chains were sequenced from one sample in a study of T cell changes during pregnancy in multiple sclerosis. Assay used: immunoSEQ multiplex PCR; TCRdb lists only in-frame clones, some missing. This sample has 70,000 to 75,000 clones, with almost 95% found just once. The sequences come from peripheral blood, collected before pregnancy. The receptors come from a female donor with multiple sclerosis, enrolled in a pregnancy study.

This CDR3 is CASSAPGQSYEQYF. The CDR3 nucleotides read TGTGCCAGTAGTGCTCCGGGACAGTCCTACGAGCAGTACTTC. The chain joins TRBV19 to TRBJ2-7, with TRBD1 identical over 7 bases. Germline-derived CDR1 and CDR2 are LNHDA and SQIVND (reference sequence). V lost 5 bases and J lost 1; bases outside the gene matches: 5. The CDR3 has 14 amino acids.

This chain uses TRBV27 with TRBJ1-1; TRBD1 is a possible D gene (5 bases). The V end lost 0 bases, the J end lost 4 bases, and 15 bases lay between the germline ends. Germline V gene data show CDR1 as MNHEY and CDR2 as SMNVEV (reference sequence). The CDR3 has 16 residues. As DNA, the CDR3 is TGTGCCAGCAGTTTATCGGGGGGGATGGGGAGCACTGAAGCTTTCTTT. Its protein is CASSLSGGMGSTEAFF.

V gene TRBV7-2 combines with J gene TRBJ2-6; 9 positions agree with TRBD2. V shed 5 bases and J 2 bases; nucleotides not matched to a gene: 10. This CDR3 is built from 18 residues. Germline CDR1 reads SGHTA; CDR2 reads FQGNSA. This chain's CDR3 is CASSIPTSGMPGANVLTF. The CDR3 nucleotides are TGTGCCAGCAGCATCCCGACTAGCGGCATGCCTGGGGCCAACGTCCTGACTTTC.

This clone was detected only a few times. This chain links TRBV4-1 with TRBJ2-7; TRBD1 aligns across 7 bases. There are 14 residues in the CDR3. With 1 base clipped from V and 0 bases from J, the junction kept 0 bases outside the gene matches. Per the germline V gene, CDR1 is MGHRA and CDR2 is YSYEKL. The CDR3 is CASSQGQGSYEQYF. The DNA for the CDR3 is TGCGCCAGCAGCCAAGGACAGGGCTCCTACGAGCAGTACTTC.

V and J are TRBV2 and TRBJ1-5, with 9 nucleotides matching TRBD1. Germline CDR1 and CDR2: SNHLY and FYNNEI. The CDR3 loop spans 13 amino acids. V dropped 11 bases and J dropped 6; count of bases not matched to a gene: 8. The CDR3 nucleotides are TGTGCCGGGGGACAGGGCATCTTTCAGCCCCAGCATTTT. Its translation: CAGGQGIFQPQHF.

In DNA, the CDR3 is TGTGCCAGCAGGACCGGGACAGGGGTTTTGGTCGGCTACACCTTC. As protein: CASRTGTGVLVGYTF. The V call is TRBV5-5, the J call TRBJ1-2; 10 bases fit TRBD1. Trimming cost V 5 bases and J 8 bases; bases outside gene matches: 12. The CDR3 is 15 residues long. Per germline, CDR1 SGHKS and CDR2 YYEKEE (reference sequence).

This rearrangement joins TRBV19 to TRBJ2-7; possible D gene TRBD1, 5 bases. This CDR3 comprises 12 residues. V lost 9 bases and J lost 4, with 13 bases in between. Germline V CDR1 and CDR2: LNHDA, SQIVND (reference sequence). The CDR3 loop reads CASSQDRYEQYF. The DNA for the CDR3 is TGTGCCAGCTCACAGGACCGTTACGAGCAGTACTTC. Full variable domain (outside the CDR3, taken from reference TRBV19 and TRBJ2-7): DGGITQSPKYLFRKEGQNVTLSCEQNLNHDAMYWYRQDPGQGLRLIYYSQIVNDFQKGDIAEGYSVSREKKESFPLTVTSAQKNPTAFYLCASSQDRYEQYFGPGTRLTVT.

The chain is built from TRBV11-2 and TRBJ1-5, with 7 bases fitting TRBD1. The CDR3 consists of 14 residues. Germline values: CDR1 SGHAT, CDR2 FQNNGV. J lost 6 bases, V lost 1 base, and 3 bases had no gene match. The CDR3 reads CASSLGAGGQPQHF. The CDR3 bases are TGTGCCAGCAGCTTAGGGGCAGGGGGTCAGCCCCAGCATTTT.

Here the CDR3 DNA reads TGTGCCAGTAGTAGGGGACAAGGGACCCAGCCCCAGCATTTT. Encoded protein: CASSRGQGTQPQHF. V gene TRBV19 combines with J gene TRBJ1-5, with TRBD1 as a possible D gene (6 bases). Trimming cost V 4 bases and J 7 bases, with 14 bases left between them. The germline CDR1 and CDR2 sequences are LNHDA and SQIVND (reference sequence). CDR3 length equals 14 residues.

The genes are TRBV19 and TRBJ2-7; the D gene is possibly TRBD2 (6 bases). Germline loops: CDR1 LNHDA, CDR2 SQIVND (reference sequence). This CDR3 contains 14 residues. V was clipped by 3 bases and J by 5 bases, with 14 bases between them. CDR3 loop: CASSIAGSTHEQYF. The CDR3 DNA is TGTGCCAGTAGTATCGCGGGATCTACCCACGAGCAGTACTTC.

This CDR3 is CASSLVTRGHGYTF. In DNA, the CDR3 is TGTGCCAGCAGCTTAGTTACCAGGGGGCATGGCTACACCTTC. This chain connects TRBV7-8 to TRBJ1-2; TRBD1 matches 8 bases. V was clipped by 1 base and J by 6 bases; unmatched bases: 4. Per germline, CDR1 SGHVS and CDR2 FQNEAQ. The CDR3 has 14 amino acids. Based on the CDR3 plus reference TRBV7-8 and TRBJ1-2, the full variable domain is GAGVSQSPRYKVAKRGQDVALRCDPISGHVSLFWYQQALGQGPEFLTYFQNEAQLDKSGLPSDRFFAERPEGSVSTLKIQRTQQEDSAVYLCASSLVTRGHGYTFGSGTRLTVV.

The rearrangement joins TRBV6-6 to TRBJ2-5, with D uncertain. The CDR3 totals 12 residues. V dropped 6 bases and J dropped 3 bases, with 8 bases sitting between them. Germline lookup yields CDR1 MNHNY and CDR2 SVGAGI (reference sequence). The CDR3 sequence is CASRQAKETQYF. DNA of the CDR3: TGTGCCAGCAGGCAGGCTAAAGAGACCCAGTACTTC.

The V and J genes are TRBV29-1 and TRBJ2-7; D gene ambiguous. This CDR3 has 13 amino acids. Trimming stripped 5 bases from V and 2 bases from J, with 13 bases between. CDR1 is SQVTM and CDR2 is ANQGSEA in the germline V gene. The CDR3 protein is CSVQVRTTYEQYF. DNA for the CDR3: TGCAGCGTTCAAGTCCGCACTACCTACGAGCAGTACTTC.

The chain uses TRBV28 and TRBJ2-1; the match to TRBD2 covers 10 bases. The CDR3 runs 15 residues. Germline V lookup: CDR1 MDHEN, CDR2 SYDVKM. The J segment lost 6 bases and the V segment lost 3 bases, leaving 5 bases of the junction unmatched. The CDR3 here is CASSFSSGSTNEQFF. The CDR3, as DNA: TGTGCCAGCAGTTTTTCTAGCGGGAGTACCAATGAGCAGTTCTTC.